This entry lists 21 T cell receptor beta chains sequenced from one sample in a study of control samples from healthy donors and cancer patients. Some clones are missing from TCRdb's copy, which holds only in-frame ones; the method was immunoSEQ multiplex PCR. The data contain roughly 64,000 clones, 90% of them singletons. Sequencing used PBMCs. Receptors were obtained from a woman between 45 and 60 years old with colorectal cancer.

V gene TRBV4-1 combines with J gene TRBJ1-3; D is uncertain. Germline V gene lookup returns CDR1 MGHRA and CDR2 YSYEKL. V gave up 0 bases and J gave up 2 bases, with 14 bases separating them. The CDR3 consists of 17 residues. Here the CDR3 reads CASSQEAPQRAGNTIYF. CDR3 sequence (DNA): TGCGCCAGCAGCCAAGAGGCCCCACAAAGGGCTGGAAACACCATATATTTT.

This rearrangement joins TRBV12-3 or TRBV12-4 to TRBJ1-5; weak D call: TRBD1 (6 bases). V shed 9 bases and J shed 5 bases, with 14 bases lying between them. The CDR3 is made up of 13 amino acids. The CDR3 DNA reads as TGTGCCAGTACAGGGAATAGGGATCAGCCCCAGCATTTT. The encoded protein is CASTGNRDQPQHF.

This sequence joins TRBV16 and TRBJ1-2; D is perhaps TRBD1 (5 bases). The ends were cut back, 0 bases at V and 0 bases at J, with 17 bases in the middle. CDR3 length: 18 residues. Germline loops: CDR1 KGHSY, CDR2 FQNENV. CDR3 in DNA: TGTGCCAGCAGCCAATCGACGGGGGACCAGAATGCTAACTATGGCTACACCTTC. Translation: CASSQSTGDQNANYGYTF.

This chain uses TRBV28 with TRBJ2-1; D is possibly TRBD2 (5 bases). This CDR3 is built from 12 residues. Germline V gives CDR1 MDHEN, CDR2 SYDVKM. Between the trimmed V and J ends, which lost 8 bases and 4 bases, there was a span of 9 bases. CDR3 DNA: TGTGCCAGCGTCGGGAATTACAATGAGCAGTTCTTC. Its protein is CASVGNYNEQFF.

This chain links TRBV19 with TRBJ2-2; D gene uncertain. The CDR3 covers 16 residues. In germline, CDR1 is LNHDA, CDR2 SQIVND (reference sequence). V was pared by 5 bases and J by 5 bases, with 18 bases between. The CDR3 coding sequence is TGTGCCAGTAGTCGCCCATTCACACTGGGGACCGGGGAGCTGTTTTTT. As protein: CASSRPFTLGTGELFF.

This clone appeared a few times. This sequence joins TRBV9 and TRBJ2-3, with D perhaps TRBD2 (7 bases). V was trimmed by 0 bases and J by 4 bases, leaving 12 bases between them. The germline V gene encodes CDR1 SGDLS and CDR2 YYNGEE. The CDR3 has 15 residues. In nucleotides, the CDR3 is TGTGCCAGCAGCGTAGGAGGGGGGAGGGCAGATACGCAGTATTTT. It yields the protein CASSVGGGRADTQYF.

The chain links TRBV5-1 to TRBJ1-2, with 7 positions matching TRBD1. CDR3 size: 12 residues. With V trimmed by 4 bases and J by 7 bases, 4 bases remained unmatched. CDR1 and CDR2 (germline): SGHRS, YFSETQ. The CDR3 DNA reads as TGCGCCAGCAGCCCGGGACAGTCTGGCTACACCTTC. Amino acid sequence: CASSPGQSGYTF.

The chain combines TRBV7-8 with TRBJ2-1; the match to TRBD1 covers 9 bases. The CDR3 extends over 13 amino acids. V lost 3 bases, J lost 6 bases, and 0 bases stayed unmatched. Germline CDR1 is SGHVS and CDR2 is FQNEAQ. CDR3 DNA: TGTGCCAGCAGCTTGGACAGGGGCAATGAGCAGTTCTTC. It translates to CASSLDRGNEQFF.

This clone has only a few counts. The DNA for the CDR3 is TGTGCCAGTAGTTCCACAGGGATTCGGCTCACTGAAGCTTTCTTT. It specifies CASSSTGIRLTEAFF. This chain links TRBV19 with TRBJ1-1; weak D call: TRBD1 (6 bases). Germline lookup yields CDR1 LNHDA and CDR2 SQIVND (reference sequence). The ends were cut back, 5 bases at V and 4 bases at J, with 17 bases in the middle. This CDR3 spans 15 amino acids. The entire variable domain, with the rest obtained from reference TRBV19 and TRBJ1-1, is as follows: DGGITQSPKYLFRKEGQNVTLSCEQNLNHDAMYWYRQDPGQGLRLIYYSQIVNDFQKGDIAEGYSVSREKKESFPLTVTSAQKNPTAFYLCASSSTGIRLTEAFFGQGTRLTVV.

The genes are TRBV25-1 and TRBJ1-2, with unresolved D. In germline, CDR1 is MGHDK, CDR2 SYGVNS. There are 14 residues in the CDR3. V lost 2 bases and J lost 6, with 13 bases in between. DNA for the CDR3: TGTGCCAGCAGTGAAAGCGTGGCGGGTCATGGCTACACCTTC. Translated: CASSESVAGHGYTF.

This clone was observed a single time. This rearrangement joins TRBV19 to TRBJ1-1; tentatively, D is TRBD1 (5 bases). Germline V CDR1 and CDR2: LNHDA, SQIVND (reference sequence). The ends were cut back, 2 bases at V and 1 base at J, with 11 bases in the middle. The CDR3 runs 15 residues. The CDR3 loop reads CASSISRQTNTEAFF. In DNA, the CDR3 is TGTGCCAGTAGTATAAGTCGACAGACGAACACTGAAGCTTTCTTT.

This chain's CDR3 is CASSPGDWSYEQYF. The CDR3 DNA is TGTGCCAGCAGCCCCGGAGACTGGTCCTACGAGCAGTACTTC. The chain is built from TRBV11-2 and TRBJ2-7; unclear D gene. With 5 bases removed from V and 1 base from J, the gap between germline ends came to 12 bases. This CDR3 has 14 amino acids. CDR1 and CDR2 (germline): SGHAT, FQNNGV.

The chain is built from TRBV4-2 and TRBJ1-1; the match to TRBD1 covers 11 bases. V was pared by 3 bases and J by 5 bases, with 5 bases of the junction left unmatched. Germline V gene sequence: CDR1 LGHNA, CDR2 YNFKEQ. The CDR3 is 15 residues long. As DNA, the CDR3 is TGTGCCAGCAGCCACCAGGGACAGGGGGTGACTGAAGCTTTCTTT. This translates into CASSHQGQGVTEAFF.

CDR3 sequence reads: CASSLSGGNIQYF. In DNA form, the CDR3 reads TGCGCCAGCAGCTTGTCGGGAGGGAACATTCAGTACTTC. The chain recombines TRBV5-1 with TRBJ2-4; 8 positions match TRBD2. The CDR3 length is 13 residues. Looked up from germline, CDR1 is SGHRS and CDR2 is YFSETQ. V dropped 1 base and J dropped 7; count of bases not matched to a gene: 1. Full variable domain (rest looked up from reference TRBV5-1 and TRBJ2-4): KAGVTQTPRYLIKTRGQQVTLSCSPISGHRSVSWYQQTPGQGLQFLFEYFSETQRNKGNFPGRFSGRQFSNSRSEMNVSTLELGDSALYLCASSLSGGNIQYFGAGTRLSVL.

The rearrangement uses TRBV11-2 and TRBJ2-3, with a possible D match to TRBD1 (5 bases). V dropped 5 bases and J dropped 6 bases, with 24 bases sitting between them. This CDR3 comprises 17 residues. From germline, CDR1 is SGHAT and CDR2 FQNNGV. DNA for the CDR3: TGTGCCAGCAGCCCCTCCTCGGGTAGGGGTACGTCGGATACGCAGTATTTT. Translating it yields CASSPSSGRGTSDTQYF.

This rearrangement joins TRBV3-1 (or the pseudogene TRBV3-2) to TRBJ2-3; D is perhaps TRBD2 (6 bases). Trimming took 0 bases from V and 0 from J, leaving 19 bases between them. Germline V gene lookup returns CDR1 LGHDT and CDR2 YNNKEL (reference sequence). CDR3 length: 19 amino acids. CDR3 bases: TGTGCCAGCAGCCAAGAGGGGTGGGTCCTAGCGAGTAGCACAGATACGCAGTATTTT. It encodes CASSQEGWVLASSTDTQYF.

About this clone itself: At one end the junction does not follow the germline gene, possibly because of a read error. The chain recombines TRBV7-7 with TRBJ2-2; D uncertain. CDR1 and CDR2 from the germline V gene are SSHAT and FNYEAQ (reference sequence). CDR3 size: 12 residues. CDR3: CASSTEAGELFF. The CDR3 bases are TGTGCTAGCAGCACAGAAGCCGGGGAGCTGTTTTTT.

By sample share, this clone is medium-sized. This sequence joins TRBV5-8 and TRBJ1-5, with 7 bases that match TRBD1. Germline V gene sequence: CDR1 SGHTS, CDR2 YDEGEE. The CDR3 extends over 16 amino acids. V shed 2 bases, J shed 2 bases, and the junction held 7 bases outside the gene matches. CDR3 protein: CASSFRQGARNQPQHF. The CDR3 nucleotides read TGTGCCAGCAGCTTCCGACAGGGTGCGCGCAATCAGCCCCAGCATTTT.

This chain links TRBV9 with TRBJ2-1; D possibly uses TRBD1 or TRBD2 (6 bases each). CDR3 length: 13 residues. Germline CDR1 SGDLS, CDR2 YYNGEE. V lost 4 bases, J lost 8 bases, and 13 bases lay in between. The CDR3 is CASSIAGGDEQFF. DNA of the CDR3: TGTGCCAGCAGCATCGCCGGGGGCGATGAGCAGTTCTTC.

The CDR3: CASSFSSRGNTEAFF. In DNA, the CDR3 is TGTGCCAGCAGCTTCTCGAGTAGAGGAAACACTGAAGCTTTCTTT. The chain links TRBV11-2 to TRBJ1-1; D is uncertain. Trimming shortened V by 3 bases and J by 2 bases, and 13 bases separated the two germline ends. Germline V CDR1 and CDR2: SGHAT, FQNNGV. This CDR3 region has 15 residues.

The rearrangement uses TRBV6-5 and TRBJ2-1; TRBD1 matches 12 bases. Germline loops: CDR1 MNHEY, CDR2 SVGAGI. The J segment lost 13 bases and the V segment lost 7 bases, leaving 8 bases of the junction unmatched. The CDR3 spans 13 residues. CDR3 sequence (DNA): TGTGCCAGCACGAGAAGGGGACAGGGGGCACAGTTCTTC. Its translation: CASTRRGQGAQFF.